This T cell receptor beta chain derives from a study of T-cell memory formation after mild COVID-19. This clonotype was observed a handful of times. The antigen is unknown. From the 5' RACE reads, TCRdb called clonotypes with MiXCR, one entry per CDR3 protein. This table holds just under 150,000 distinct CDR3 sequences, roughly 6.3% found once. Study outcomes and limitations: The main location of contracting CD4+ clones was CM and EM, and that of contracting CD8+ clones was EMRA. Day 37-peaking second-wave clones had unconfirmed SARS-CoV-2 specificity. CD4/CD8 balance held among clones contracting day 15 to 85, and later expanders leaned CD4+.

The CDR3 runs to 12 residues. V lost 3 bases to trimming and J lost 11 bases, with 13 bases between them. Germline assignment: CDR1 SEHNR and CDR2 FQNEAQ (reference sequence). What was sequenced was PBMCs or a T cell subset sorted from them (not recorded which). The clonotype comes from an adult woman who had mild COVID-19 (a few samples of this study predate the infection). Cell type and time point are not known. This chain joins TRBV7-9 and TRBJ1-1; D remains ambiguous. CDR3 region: CASSFREIGAFF. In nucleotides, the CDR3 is TGTGCCAGCAGCTTCCGGGAGATCGGGGCTTTCTTT.